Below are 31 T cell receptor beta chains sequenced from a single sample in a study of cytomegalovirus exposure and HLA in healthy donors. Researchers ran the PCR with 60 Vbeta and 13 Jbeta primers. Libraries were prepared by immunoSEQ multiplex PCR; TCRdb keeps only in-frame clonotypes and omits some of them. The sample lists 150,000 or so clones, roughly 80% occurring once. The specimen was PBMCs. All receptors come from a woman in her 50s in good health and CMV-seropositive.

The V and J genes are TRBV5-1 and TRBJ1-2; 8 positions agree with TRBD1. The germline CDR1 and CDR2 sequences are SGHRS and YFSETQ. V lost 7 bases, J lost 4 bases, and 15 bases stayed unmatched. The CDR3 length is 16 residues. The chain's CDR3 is CASGDRGTLIGYGYTF. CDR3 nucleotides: TGCGCCAGCGGAGACAGGGGCACTCTCATAGGCTATGGCTACACCTTC.

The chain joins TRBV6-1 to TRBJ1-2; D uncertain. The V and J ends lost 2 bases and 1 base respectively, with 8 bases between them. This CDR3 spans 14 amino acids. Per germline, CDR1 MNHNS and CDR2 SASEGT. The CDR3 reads CASSENQNNYGYTF. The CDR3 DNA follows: TGTGCCAGCAGTGAAAATCAGAATAACTATGGCTACACCTTC.

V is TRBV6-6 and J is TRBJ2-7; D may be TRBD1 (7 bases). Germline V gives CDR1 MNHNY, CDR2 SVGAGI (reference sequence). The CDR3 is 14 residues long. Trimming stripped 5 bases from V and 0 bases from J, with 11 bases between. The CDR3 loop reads CASSTGDSSYEQYF. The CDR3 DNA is TGTGCCAGCAGTACGGGGGACAGCTCCTACGAGCAGTACTTC.

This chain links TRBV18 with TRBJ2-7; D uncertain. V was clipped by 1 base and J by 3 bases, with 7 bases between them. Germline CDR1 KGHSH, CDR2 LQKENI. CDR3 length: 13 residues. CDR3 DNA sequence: TGTGCCAGCTCACCACTGTCCCACTACGAGCAGTACTTC. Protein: CASSPLSHYEQYF.

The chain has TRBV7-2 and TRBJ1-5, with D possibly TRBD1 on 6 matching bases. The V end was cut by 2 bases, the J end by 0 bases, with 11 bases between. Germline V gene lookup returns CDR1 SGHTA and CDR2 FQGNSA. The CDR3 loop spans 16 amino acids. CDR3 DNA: TGTGCCAGCAGCTTAAGGGGACACTATAGCAATCAGCCCCAGCATTTT. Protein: CASSLRGHYSNQPQHF.

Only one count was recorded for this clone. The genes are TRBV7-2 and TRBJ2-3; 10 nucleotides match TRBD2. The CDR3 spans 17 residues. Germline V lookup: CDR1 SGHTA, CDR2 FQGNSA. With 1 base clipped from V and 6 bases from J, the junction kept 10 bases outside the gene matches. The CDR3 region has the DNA TGTGCCAGCAGCTTAGTCCTAGCGGGAGCCGAGGGGGATACGCAGTATTTT. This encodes CASSLVLAGAEGDTQYF.

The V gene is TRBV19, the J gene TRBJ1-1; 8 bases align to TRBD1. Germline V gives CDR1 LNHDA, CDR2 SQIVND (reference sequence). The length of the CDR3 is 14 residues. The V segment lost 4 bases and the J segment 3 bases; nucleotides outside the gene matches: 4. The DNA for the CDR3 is TGTGCCAGTAGTACAACAGGGGGGTACACTGAAGCTTTCTTT. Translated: CASSTTGGYTEAFF.

CDR3 sequence: CASSASGTGTSTDTQYF. In nucleotides, the CDR3 is TGTGCCAGCAGTGCATCCGGGACGGGGACTAGCACAGATACGCAGTATTTT. The chain has TRBV6-1 and TRBJ2-3; a possible D gene is TRBD2 (6 bases). The CDR3 spans 17 residues. Germline V lookup: CDR1 MNHNS, CDR2 SASEGT. V was clipped by 4 bases and J by 0 bases, with 17 bases between them.

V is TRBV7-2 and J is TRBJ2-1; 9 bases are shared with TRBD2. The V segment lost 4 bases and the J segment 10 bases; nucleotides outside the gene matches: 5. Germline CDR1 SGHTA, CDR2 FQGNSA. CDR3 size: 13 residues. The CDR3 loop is CASSSSGAVEQFF. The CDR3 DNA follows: TGTGCCAGCAGCTCTAGCGGGGCGGTAGAGCAGTTCTTC.

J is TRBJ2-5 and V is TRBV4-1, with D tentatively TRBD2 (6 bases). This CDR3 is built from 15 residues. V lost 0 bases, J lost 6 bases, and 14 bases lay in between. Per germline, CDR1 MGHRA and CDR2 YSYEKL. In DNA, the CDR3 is TGCGCCAGCAGCCAAGATACGACTAGGTCGCAGACCCAGTACTTC. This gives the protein CASSQDTTRSQTQYF.

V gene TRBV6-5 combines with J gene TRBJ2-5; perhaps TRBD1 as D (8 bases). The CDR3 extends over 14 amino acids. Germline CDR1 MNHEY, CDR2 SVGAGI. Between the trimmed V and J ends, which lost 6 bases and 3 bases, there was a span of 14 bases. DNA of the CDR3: TGTGCCAGCAGAGTACAGGGGGGGGAAGAGACCCAGTACTTC. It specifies CASRVQGGEETQYF.

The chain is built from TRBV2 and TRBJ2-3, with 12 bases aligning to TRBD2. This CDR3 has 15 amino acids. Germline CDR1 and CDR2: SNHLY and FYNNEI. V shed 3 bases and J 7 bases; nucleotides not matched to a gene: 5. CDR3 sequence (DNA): TGTGCCAGCAGTGAGACTAGCGGGGGCCCAAATACGCAGTATTTT. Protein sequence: CASSETSGGPNTQYF. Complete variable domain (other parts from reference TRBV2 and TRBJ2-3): EPEVTQTPSHQVTQMGQEVILRCVPISNHLYFYWYRQILGQKVEFLVSFYNNEISEKSEIFDDQFSVERPDGSNFTLKIRSTKLEDSAMYFCASSETSGGPNTQYFGPGTRLTVL.

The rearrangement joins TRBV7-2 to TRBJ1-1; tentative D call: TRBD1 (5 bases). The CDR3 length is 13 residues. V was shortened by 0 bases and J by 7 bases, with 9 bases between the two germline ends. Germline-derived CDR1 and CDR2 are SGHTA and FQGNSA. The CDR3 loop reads CASSLARDSEAFF. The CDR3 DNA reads TGTGCCAGCAGCTTAGCGAGAGACAGTGAAGCTTTCTTT.

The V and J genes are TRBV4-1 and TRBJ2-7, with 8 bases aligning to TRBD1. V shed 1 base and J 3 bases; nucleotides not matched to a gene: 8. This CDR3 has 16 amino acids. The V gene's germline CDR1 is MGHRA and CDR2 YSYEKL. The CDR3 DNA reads TGCGCCAGCAGCCAAGGTGGGACAGGTTCTTTCTACGAGCAGTACTTC. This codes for CASSQGGTGSFYEQYF.

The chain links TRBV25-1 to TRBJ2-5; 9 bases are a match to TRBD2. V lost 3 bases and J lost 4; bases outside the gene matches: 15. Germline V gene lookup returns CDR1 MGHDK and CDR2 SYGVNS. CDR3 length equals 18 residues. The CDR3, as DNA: TGTGCCAGCAGTGAGCTAGGGGCGGGAGGGCCTGGGGGAGAGACCCAGTACTTC. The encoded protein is CASSELGAGGPGGETQYF.

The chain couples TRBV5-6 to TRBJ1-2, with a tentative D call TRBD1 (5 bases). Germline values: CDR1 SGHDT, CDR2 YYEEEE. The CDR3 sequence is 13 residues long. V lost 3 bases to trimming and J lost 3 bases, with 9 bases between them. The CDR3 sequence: CASSSGMDYGYTF. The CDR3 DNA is TGTGCCAGCAGCTCAGGGATGGACTATGGCTACACCTTC.

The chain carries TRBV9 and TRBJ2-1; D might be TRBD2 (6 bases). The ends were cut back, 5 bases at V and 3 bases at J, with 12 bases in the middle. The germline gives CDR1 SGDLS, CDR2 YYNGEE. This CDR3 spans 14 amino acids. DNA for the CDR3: TGTGCCAGCAGTGAAACCGGGGGCTACAATGAGCAGTTCTTC. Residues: CASSETGGYNEQFF.

The CDR3 spells CASSGGTRKKLFF. The CDR3 bases are TGTGCCAGCAGCGGGGGGACGAGGAAAAAACTGTTTTTT. The chain recombines TRBV5-6 with TRBJ1-4; D is possibly TRBD1 (5 bases). Per the germline V gene, CDR1 is SGHDT and CDR2 is YYEEEE. The ends were cut back, 4 bases at V and 9 bases at J, with 13 bases in the middle. The CDR3 sequence is 13 residues long.

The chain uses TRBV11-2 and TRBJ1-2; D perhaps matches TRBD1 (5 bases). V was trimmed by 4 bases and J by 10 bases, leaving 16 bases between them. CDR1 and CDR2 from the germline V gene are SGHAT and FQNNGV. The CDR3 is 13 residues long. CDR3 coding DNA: TGTGCCAGCAGCTGGTTCGGGGGGGAACCCTACACCTTC. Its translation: CASSWFGGEPYTF.

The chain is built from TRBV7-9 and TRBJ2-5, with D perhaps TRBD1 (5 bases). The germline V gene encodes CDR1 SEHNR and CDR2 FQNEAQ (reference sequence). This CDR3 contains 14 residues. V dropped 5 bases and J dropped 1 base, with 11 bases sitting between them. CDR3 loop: CASSPTDLQETQYF. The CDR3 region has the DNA TGTGCCAGCAGCCCGACAGACCTCCAAGAGACCCAGTACTTC. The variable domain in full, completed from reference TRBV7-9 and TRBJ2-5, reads DTGVSQNPRHKITKRGQNVTFRCDPISEHNRLYWYRQTLGQGPEFLTYFQNEAQLEKSRLLSDRFSAERPKGSFSTLEIQRTEQGDSAMYLCASSPTDLQETQYFGPGTRLLVL.

CDR3 sequence (DNA): TGTGCCAGCAGGCCAGGGTCCAACACCGGGGAGCTGTTTTTT. It translates to CASRPGSNTGELFF. This chain joins TRBV6-1 and TRBJ2-2; TRBD1 might be the D (5 bases). V lost 6 bases and J lost 2, with 10 bases in between. The CDR3 consists of 14 residues. Germline V lookup: CDR1 MNHNS, CDR2 SASEGT.

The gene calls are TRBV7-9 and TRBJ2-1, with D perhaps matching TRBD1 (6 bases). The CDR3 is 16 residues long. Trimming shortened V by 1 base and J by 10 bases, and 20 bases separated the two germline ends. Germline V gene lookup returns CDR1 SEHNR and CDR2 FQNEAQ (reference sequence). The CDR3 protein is CASSLVVSQGMREQFF. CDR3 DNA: TGTGCCAGCAGCTTAGTGGTATCTCAGGGGATGCGGGAGCAGTTCTTC.

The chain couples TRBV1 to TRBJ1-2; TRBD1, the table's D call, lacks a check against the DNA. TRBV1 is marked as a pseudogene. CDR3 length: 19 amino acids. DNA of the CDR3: TGCACCAGCAGCCAACCCCAAGGGGAAATCCTTTTTTCTAACTATGGCTACACCTTC. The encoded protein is CTSSQPQGEILFSNYGYTF.

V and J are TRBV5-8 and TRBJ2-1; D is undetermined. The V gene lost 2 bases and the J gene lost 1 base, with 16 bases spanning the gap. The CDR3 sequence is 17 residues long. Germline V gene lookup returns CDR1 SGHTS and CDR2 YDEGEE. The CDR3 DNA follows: TGTGCCAGCAGCTTCTACCCCAGCAGGAAATCCTACAATGAGCAGTTCTTC. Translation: CASSFYPSRKSYNEQFF.

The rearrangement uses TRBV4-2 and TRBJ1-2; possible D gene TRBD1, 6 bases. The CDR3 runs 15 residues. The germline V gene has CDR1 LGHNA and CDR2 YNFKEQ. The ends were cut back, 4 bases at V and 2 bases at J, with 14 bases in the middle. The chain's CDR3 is CASSRRPQGNYGYTF. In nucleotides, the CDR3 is TGTGCCAGCAGCCGAAGGCCCCAGGGGAACTATGGCTACACCTTC.

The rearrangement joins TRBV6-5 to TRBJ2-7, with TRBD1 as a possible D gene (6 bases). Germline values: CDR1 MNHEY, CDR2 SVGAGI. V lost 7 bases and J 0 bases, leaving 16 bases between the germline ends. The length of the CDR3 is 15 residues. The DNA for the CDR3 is TGTGCCAGCACTCCAGGACAGCCCAGCTCCTACGAGCAGTACTTC. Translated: CASTPGQPSSYEQYF.

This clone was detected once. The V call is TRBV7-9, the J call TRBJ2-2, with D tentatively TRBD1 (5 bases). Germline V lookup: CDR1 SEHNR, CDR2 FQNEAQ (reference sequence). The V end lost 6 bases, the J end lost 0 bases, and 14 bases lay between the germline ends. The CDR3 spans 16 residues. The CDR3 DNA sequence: TGTGCCAGCAGGCCAGGGTCGGCAGCGAACACCGGGGAGCTGTTTTTT. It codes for CASRPGSAANTGELFF.

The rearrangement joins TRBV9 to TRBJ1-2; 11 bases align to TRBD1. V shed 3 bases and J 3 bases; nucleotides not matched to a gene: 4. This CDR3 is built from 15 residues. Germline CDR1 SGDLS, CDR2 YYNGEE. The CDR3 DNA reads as TGTGCCAGCAGCGAAGGGGGACAGGGGGACTATGGCTACACCTTC. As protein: CASSEGGQGDYGYTF.

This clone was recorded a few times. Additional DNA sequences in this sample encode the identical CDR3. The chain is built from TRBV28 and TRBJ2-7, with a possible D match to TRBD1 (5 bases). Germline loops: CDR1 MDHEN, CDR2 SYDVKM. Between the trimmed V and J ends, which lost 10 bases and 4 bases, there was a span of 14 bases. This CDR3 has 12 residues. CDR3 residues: CANRWAGYEQYF. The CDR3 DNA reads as TGTGCCAACAGGTGGGCCGGATACGAGCAGTACTTC.

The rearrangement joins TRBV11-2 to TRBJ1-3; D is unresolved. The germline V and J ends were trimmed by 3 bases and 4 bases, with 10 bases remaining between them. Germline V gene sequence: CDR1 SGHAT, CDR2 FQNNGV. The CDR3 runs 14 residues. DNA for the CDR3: TGTGCCAGCAGCTTCGCGGGGAGGGGAAACACCATATATTTT. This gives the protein CASSFAGRGNTIYF.

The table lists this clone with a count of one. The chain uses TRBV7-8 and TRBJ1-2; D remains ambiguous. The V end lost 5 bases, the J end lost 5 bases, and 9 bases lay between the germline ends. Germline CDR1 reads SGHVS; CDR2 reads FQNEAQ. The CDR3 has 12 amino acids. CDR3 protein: CASSPGWYGYTF. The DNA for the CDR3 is TGTGCCAGCAGCCCCGGTTGGTATGGCTACACCTTC.